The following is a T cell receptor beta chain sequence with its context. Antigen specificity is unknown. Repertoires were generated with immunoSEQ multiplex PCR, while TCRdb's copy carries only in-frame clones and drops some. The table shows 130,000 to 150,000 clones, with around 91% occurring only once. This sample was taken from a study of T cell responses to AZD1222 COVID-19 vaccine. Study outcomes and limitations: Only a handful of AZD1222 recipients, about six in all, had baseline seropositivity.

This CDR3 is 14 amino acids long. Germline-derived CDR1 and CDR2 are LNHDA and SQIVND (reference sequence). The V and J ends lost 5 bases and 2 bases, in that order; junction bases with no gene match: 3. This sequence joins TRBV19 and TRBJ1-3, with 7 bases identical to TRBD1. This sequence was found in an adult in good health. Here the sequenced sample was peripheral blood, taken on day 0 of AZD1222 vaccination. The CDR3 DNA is TGTGCCAGTAGTTCACAGGGGACTGGAAACACCATATATTTT. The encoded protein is CASSSQGTGNTIYF.